The clone carrying this T cell receptor (beta chain) was counted between two and nine times. The target antigen is unknown. This entry comes from a study of blood T cells in healthy people across ages. Across the study: Capture via template switching afforded approximately one barcoded beta molecule per two T cells.

Study-wide results and caveats: Measured against age, TCR beta diversity per million T cells decreased in a roughly linear manner.

The donors, healthy Caucasians from Russia, were aged roughly 6 to 90. Germline V gene data show CDR1 as MDHEN and CDR2 as SYDVKM. V lost 0 bases to trimming and J lost 1 base, with 12 bases between them. CDR3 length: 16 residues. Sample-barcoded 5' priming and a J-beta primer mix drove a second PCR of roughly 7 to 11 cycles. Samples each returned at least 3 million CDR3-containing paired-end reads. Via MiXCR, TCRdb re-called the 5' RACE reads, giving one row per CDR3 protein. This table has 650,000 to 1,000,000 distinct CDR3 sequences, about 45% appearing once. Sequencing was carried out using blood. The rearrangement uses TRBV28 and TRBJ2-5; weak D call: TRBD2 (6 bases). The TCR comes from an elderly man in good health. The CDR3 sequence: CASSLWASALQETQYF. CDR3 nucleotides: TGTGCCAGCAGTTTATGGGCTAGCGCACTCCAAGAGACCCAGTACTTC.